These 27 T cell receptor beta chains originate from one sample sequenced in a study of CD8 T cells in Susac syndrome. The authors reverse transcribed roughly 0.5 to 1 ug RNA with random hexamers. Using its own MiXCR run on the immunoSEQ multiplex PCR reads, TCRdb lists one record per CDR3 protein. This table has 84,000 or so distinct CDR3 sequences, 94% appearing once. Sequencing used CD8+ T cells from PBMCs. These receptors originate from a human donor with Susac syndrome.

The V gene is TRBV16, the J gene TRBJ1-5; 7 nucleotides match TRBD1. V shed 7 bases and J 1 base; nucleotides not matched to a gene: 1. Germline V gives CDR1 KGHSY, CDR2 FQNENV. The CDR3 sequence is 13 residues long. The CDR3 here is CASTGQSNQPQHF. The CDR3 nucleotides read TGTGCCAGCACGGGACAGAGCAATCAGCCCCAGCATTTT.

This clonotype was counted once. The rearrangement links TRBV7-9 to TRBJ1-1; D gene ambiguous. This CDR3 spans 13 amino acids. Germline lookup yields CDR1 SEHNR and CDR2 FQNEAQ (reference sequence). Trimming shortened V by 3 bases and J by 2 bases, and 7 bases separated the two germline ends. CDR3 amino acids: CASSFPINTEAFF. CDR3 DNA sequence: TGTGCCAGCAGCTTTCCCATTAACACTGAAGCTTTCTTT.

This chain uses TRBV4-1 with TRBJ1-6; D call uncertain. This CDR3 spans 17 amino acids. The germline V gene has CDR1 MGHRA and CDR2 YSYEKL. V dropped 0 bases and J dropped 8 bases, with 17 bases sitting between them. The CDR3 is CASSQDLTGYPDSPLHF. Here the CDR3 DNA reads TGCGCCAGCAGCCAAGATCTTACGGGCTACCCCGATTCACCCCTCCACTTT.

The genes are TRBV12-3 or TRBV12-4 and TRBJ1-5; D is possibly TRBD1 (5 bases). Trimming pared 6 bases from V and 5 bases from J, leaving 17 bases between. The CDR3 loop spans 15 amino acids. The CDR3 DNA reads as TGTGCCAGCAGCCCACAGGTGGGGGAACATCAGCCCCAGCATTTT. It encodes CASSPQVGEHQPQHF.

The J gene is TRBJ2-1, the V gene TRBV3-1, with D unclear. Germline V lookup: CDR1 LGHDT, CDR2 YNNKEL (reference sequence). The CDR3 totals 14 residues. V gave up 0 bases and J gave up 7 bases, with 10 bases separating them. The CDR3: CASSQDQDGNEQFF. The CDR3, as DNA: TGTGCCAGCAGCCAAGATCAGGACGGTAATGAGCAGTTCTTC.

The V call is TRBV28, the J call TRBJ2-1; 11 bases map to TRBD2. Germline CDR1 MDHEN, CDR2 SYDVKM. The CDR3 is made up of 18 amino acids. J gave up 8 bases and V 5 bases, and 17 bases lay outside the gene matches. The CDR3 DNA reads as TGTGCCAGCAGTCTCGATGTTACTAGCGGGAGTTTGGCCGATGAGCAGTTCTTC. Its protein product is CASSLDVTSGSLADEQFF.

The J gene is TRBJ2-3, the V gene TRBV12-3 or TRBV12-4; the D gene is possibly TRBD2 (7 bases). V was shortened by 4 bases and J by 3 bases, with 14 bases between the two germline ends. This CDR3 has 15 residues. The CDR3 sequence: CASSWGGLGTDTQYF. DNA of the CDR3: TGTGCCAGCAGTTGGGGGGGCCTGGGAACAGATACGCAGTATTTT.

In its sample, this clonotype was seen once. V usage is TRBV7-9 and J usage is TRBJ2-1; D is perhaps TRBD2 (5 bases). Between the trimmed V and J ends, which lost 5 bases and 5 bases, there was a span of 10 bases. Germline values: CDR1 SEHNR, CDR2 FQNEAQ (reference sequence). The CDR3 has 13 residues. The CDR3 sequence: CASSPVGDNEQFF. In DNA, the CDR3 is TGTGCCAGCAGCCCCGTCGGGGACAATGAGCAGTTCTTC.

This chain joins TRBV5-4 and TRBJ2-7, with D perhaps TRBD2 (6 bases). Germline V gives CDR1 SGHNT, CDR2 YYREEE (reference sequence). CDR3 length: 15 amino acids. V lost 5 bases and J lost 3, with 18 bases in between. The CDR3 here is CASSHASGTGYEQYF. CDR3 in DNA: TGTGCCAGCAGTCACGCCTCCGGGACTGGCTACGAGCAGTACTTC.

The chain uses TRBV10-3 and TRBJ1-1; no firm D call. This CDR3 region has 14 residues. Germline CDR1 ENHRY, CDR2 SYGVKD. V shed 2 bases and J shed 3 bases, with 10 bases lying between them. CDR3 coding DNA: TGTGCCATCAGTGAGAGGGATTGGCACACTGAAGCTTTCTTT. The encoded protein is CAISERDWHTEAFF.

The chain is built from TRBV7-6 and TRBJ2-7; TRBD1 aligns across 7 bases. The germline V gene encodes CDR1 SGHVS and CDR2 FNYEAQ. After removal of 5 bases from V and 7 bases from J, the junction contained 11 bases not matched to a gene. The CDR3 contains 14 residues. This CDR3 reads CASSTRQGVYEQYF. DNA for the CDR3: TGTGCCAGCAGCACCCGACAGGGTGTCTATGAGCAGTACTTC.

This sequence joins TRBV20-1 and TRBJ2-5; TRBD2 aligns across 8 bases. Germline V gene data show CDR1 as DFQATT and CDR2 as SNEGSKA (reference sequence). The CDR3 is made up of 15 amino acids. Trimming at V came to 0 bases and at J to 4 bases, leaving 7 bases not matched to a gene. CDR3 coding DNA: TGCAGTGCTAGAGATATTAGCGGGGTGGGAGAGACCCAGTACTTC. Translated, it gives CSARDISGVGETQYF.

V usage is TRBV3-1 and J usage is TRBJ2-5; D call uncertain. This CDR3 spans 12 amino acids. Germline V lookup: CDR1 LGHDT, CDR2 YNNKEL (reference sequence). The germline V and J ends were trimmed by 3 bases and 5 bases, with 7 bases remaining between them. The chain's CDR3 is CASSHIGETQYF. The CDR3 DNA sequence: TGTGCCAGCAGCCATATCGGGGAGACCCAGTACTTC.

The CDR3 DNA is TGTGCCAGCAGCCAGACCACAGTCTCTGGAAACACCATATATTTT. This translates into CASSQTTVSGNTIYF. V usage is TRBV7-9 and J usage is TRBJ1-3; D is unresolved. Germline V lookup: CDR1 SEHNR, CDR2 FQNEAQ (reference sequence). This CDR3 is built from 15 residues. Deletions cut 5 bases from V and 0 bases from J, with 11 bases between.

The chain employs TRBV19 and TRBJ2-1, with unresolved D. Trimming removed 5 bases from V and 6 bases from J, with 11 bases in between. The CDR3 consists of 13 residues. Looked up from germline, CDR1 is LNHDA and CDR2 is SQIVND (reference sequence). The CDR3 DNA reads TGTGCCAGTAGTCCCCCCTCCGTCAATGAGCAGTTCTTC. Protein product: CASSPPSVNEQFF.

This rearrangement joins TRBV19 to TRBJ1-1; weak D call: TRBD1 (6 bases). Trimming pared 8 bases from V and 1 base from J, leaving 11 bases between. The CDR3 has 13 amino acids. From germline, CDR1 is LNHDA and CDR2 SQIVND (reference sequence). CDR3 nucleotide sequence: TGTGCCAGTCGACAGGTTCCGAACACTGAAGCTTTCTTT. Its translation: CASRQVPNTEAFF.

This chain links TRBV7-9 with TRBJ2-4; possible D gene TRBD1, 5 bases. The V end lost 6 bases, the J end lost 2 bases, and 20 bases lay between the germline ends. Looked up from germline, CDR1 is SEHNR and CDR2 is FQNEAQ (reference sequence). This CDR3 contains 17 residues. CDR3 loop: CASSRWQSTETKNIQYF. Written as DNA, the CDR3 is TGTGCCAGCAGTCGATGGCAATCGACAGAGACCAAAAACATTCAGTACTTC.

The V and J genes are TRBV5-4 and TRBJ2-2; 9 nucleotides match TRBD2. This CDR3 has 16 amino acids. Germline V CDR1 and CDR2: SGHNT, YYREEE (reference sequence). V gave up 0 bases and J gave up 7 bases; unmatched junction bases: 7. The CDR3 here is CASSLAVAGDDGELFF. CDR3 coding DNA: TGTGCCAGCAGCTTGGCCGTAGCGGGAGATGACGGGGAGCTGTTTTTT.

The rearrangement uses TRBV27 and TRBJ1-5, with 10 bases identical to TRBD1. The CDR3 runs 15 residues. The V and J ends lost 5 bases and 2 bases, in that order; junction bases with no gene match: 3. CDR1 is MNHEY and CDR2 is SMNVEV in the germline V gene (reference sequence). In nucleotides, the CDR3 is TGTGCCAGCAGTCCCGGGACAGGGGGCAATCAGCCCCAGCATTTT. Translating gives CASSPGTGGNQPQHF.

This clonotype showed up just once. The rearrangement links TRBV12-3 or TRBV12-4 to TRBJ2-7; TRBD2 matches at 11 bases. Trimming removed 3 bases from V and 7 bases from J; junction bases left unmatched: 11. CDR3 length equals 16 residues. The CDR3 is CASSFSTSGRMEEQYF. DNA of the CDR3: TGTGCCAGCAGTTTTTCCACTAGCGGGAGAATGGAGGAGCAGTACTTC.

This clonotype was seen once. The V call is TRBV9, the J call TRBJ2-5, with 10 bases identical to TRBD1. This CDR3 contains 14 residues. Trimming took 0 bases from V and 5 from J; bases not matched to a gene: 1. CDR1 and CDR2 from the germline V gene are SGDLS and YYNGEE. CDR3 loop: CASSVGGQGETQYF. CDR3 DNA sequence: TGTGCCAGCAGCGTAGGGGGACAGGGGGAGACCCAGTACTTC.

V usage is TRBV30 and J usage is TRBJ2-7, with 7 bases matching TRBD2. CDR1 is GTSNPN and CDR2 is SVGIG in the germline V gene (reference sequence). The length of the CDR3 is 12 residues. J was trimmed by 4 bases and V by 4 bases; bases with no gene match: 4. The CDR3 region has the DNA TGTGCCTGGATGGCCGGGAGGTACGAGCAGTACTTC. This sequence encodes CAWMAGRYEQYF.

The chain has TRBV13 and TRBJ2-3; D is undetermined. With 5 bases removed from V and 5 bases from J, the gap between germline ends came to 11 bases. The CDR3 length is 13 residues. CDR1 and CDR2 from the germline V gene are PRHDT and FYEKMQ (reference sequence). The CDR3 DNA sequence: TGTGCCAGCAGCCAAGAGGCCGGAGATACGCAGTATTTT. Translated: CASSQEAGDTQYF.

The rearrangement links TRBV29-1 to TRBJ2-1; possible D gene TRBD1, 5 bases. CDR1 is SQVTM, CDR2 ANQGSEA, per germline. CDR3 length: 16 amino acids. V was pared by 6 bases and J by 0 bases, with 18 bases between. The CDR3, as DNA: TGCAGCGTGAAAGACAGTTCAACCATCTCCTACAATGAGCAGTTCTTC. It specifies CSVKDSSTISYNEQFF.

This chain connects TRBV7-3 to TRBJ2-7; possibly TRBD2 for D (6 bases). Germline lookup yields CDR1 SGHTA and CDR2 FQGTGA. V lost 2 bases and J 6 bases, leaving 17 bases between the germline ends. This CDR3 contains 15 residues. This chain's CDR3 is CASSLVGGSTGEQYF. CDR3 DNA: TGTGCCAGCAGCTTAGTTGGAGGGAGTACCGGCGAGCAGTACTTC.

The rearrangement links TRBV27 to TRBJ1-5; TRBD1 aligns across 9 bases. With 4 bases clipped from V and 4 bases from J, the junction kept 8 bases outside the gene matches. CDR1 is MNHEY, CDR2 SMNVEV, per germline (reference sequence). CDR3 size: 16 residues. The CDR3, as DNA: TGTGCCAGCAGTTCCGGGACAGGGCGAGCAAATCAGCCCCAGCATTTT. It is translated as CASSSGTGRANQPQHF.

The gene calls are TRBV20-1 and TRBJ2-7, with D possibly being TRBD1 or TRBD2 (6 bases each). V dropped 0 bases and J dropped 3 bases, with 12 bases sitting between them. CDR1 DFQATT and CDR2 SNEGSKA come from the germline V gene (reference sequence). CDR3 length equals 14 residues. CDR3 DNA: TGCAGTGCTAGAGACCCCGGGGGCCTCTACGAGCAGTACTTC. This sequence encodes CSARDPGGLYEQYF.